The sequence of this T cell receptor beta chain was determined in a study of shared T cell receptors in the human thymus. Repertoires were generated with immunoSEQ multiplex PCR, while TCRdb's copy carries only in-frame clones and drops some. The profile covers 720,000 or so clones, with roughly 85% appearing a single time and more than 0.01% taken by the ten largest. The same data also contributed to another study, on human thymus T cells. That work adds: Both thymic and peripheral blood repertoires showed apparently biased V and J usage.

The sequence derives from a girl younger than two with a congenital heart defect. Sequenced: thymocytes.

The CDR3 loop reads CASSPLKDGNTIYF. For the CDR3, the DNA is TGTGCCAGCAGTCCCCTAAAAGATGGAAACACCATATATTTT. The chain couples TRBV6-6 to TRBJ1-3; D gene unclear. CDR1 is MNHNY and CDR2 is SVGAGI in the germline V gene (reference sequence). V was pared by 5 bases and J by 3 bases, with 11 bases between. The CDR3 spans 14 residues.